This is a list of T cell receptor beta chains from one sample in a study of blood T cell repertoires in COVID-19. Only in-frame clones appear in the TCRdb table, and some are missing; sequencing was by immunoSEQ multiplex PCR. The table has fewer than 500,000 clones, roughly 90% seen once. The sequenced sample was PBMCs or T cells enriched from blood (not recorded which). The origin of the receptors is a woman younger than 35 who had recovered from COVID-19. The CDR3 runs from the conserved cysteine through the conserved F or W. A D gene is named only where the DNA matches it firmly. The size entry is marked missing in some rows and otherwise reads once, few, many or a size class.

-	-	TRBV19	TRBJ2-5	TGTGCCAGTAGTCAAAGAGAACAAGAGACCCAGTACTTC	CASSQREQETQYF
-	-	TRBV18	TRBJ2-7	TGTGCCAGCTCACCACCGCAGACAAGCCCCTACGAGCAGTACTTC	CASSPPQTSPYEQYF
-	-	TRBV7-9	TRBJ2-2	TGTGCCAGCTCCGGGGGAGCCGGGGAGCTGTTTTTT	CASSGGAGELFF
TRBD2	-	TRBV30	TRBJ2-1	TGTGCCTGGCTCCAAGCGGGGGCTGAGCAGTTCTTC	CAWLQAGAEQFF
TRBD1	-	TRBV13	TRBJ2-2	TGTGCCAGCAGCTTCGACAGGGGAGGTACCGGGGAGCTGTTTTTT	CASSFDRGGTGELFF
TRBD2	-	TRBV5-4	TRBJ2-3	TGTGCCAGCAGCCGACGACTAGCGGGGAAAGATACGCAGTATTTT	CASSRRLAGKDTQYF
TRBD1	-	TRBV2	TRBJ1-2	TGTGCCAGCAGCCCAACGACAGGGACCAAGGGGTATGGCTACACCTTC	CASSPTTGTKGYGYTF
-	-	TRBV7-9	TRBJ2-2	TGTGCCAGCAGCTTAAGGACAGAAACGAACACCGGGGAGCTGTTTTTT	CASSLRTETNTGELFF
TRBD1	-	TRBV5-1	TRBJ2-5	TGCGCCAGCAGCTTGGGCCGGGACAGGGCGGGGAAGGAGACCCAGTACTTC	CASSLGRDRAGKETQYF
TRBD2	once	TRBV5-1	TRBJ2-3	TGCGCCAGCAGCTTGTTGGGACTAGCGGGGGGGCCAGCAGATACGCAGTATTTT	CASSLLGLAGGPADTQYF
TRBD2	-	TRBV5-1	TRBJ2-2	TGCGCCAGCAGCTTGGCTGGGACTATATCGGTGGGGGAGCTGTTTTTT	CASSLAGTISVGELFF